The 14 T cell receptor beta chains below come from one sample, sequenced in a study of T-cell reconstitution after alpha-beta-depleted transplantation in children. Preparation of the TCRbeta library involved a method that used unique molecular identifiers. TCRdb fed the PCR reads into MiXCR, producing one record per CDR3 protein. The profile covers 44,000 or so distinct CDR3 sequences, with approximately 8.7% appearing a single time and roughly 29% taken by the ten largest. Sample: PBMCs, mostly from graft donor cells, taken 60 days after TCRalphabeta/CD19-depleted stem cell transplant. These receptors originate from a male patient aged 2-9 years who had a stem cell transplant for chronic granulomatous disease, so the T cells may come from the graft donor.

In this sample, this clonotype turned up many times. The chain recombines TRBV6-1 with TRBJ2-1, with 8 bases identical to TRBD1. J was trimmed by 9 bases and V by 6 bases; bases with no gene match: 10. This CDR3 spans 14 amino acids. CDR1 MNHNS and CDR2 SASEGT come from the germline V gene. CDR3 sequence: CASSHGTGFLEQFF. Written as DNA, the CDR3 is TGTGCCAGCAGCCACGGGACAGGCTTCCTTGAGCAGTTCTTC.

This clonotype was observed a few times. The J gene is TRBJ1-3, the V gene TRBV10-3; D is perhaps TRBD1 (5 bases). V was cut by 4 bases and J by 8 bases, with 12 bases left in between. The CDR3 sequence is 13 residues long. Germline V lookup: CDR1 ENHRY, CDR2 SYGVKD. The CDR3 sequence: CAISARGGDTIYF. CDR3 sequence (DNA): TGTGCCATCAGTGCTAGGGGAGGAGACACCATATATTTT.

This clonotype was counted many times. This chain links TRBV7-6 with TRBJ2-1, with 11 bases fitting TRBD2. J lost 4 bases, V lost 5 bases, and 4 bases had no gene match. CDR3 length equals 15 residues. Looked up from germline, CDR1 is SGHVS and CDR2 is FNYEAQ. CDR3 protein: CASSLGTSGYNEQFF. The CDR3 nucleotides read TGTGCCAGCAGCCTAGGGACTAGCGGTTACAATGAGCAGTTCTTC.

J is TRBJ2-7 and V is TRBV27, with D tentatively TRBD1 (5 bases). Germline V gene lookup returns CDR1 MNHEY and CDR2 SMNVEV (reference sequence). The CDR3 covers 16 residues. V was cut by 1 base and J by 4 bases, with 17 bases left in between. The CDR3 is CASSLYTTGGQYEQYF. DNA of the CDR3: TGTGCCAGCAGTTTATATACGACTGGCGGACAATACGAGCAGTACTTC.

This clonotype was seen only a few times. V is TRBV2 and J is TRBJ1-5; D call uncertain. Trimming removed 8 bases at V and 3 bases at J, with 14 bases between. Germline lookup yields CDR1 SNHLY and CDR2 FYNNEI. The length of the CDR3 is 14 residues. The CDR3 nucleotides are TGTGCCAGCGCCGGGGTGCGTGACAATCAGCCCCAGCATTTT. This sequence encodes CASAGVRDNQPQHF. Full variable domain (remainder filled in from reference TRBV2 and TRBJ1-5): EPEVTQTPSHQVTQMGQEVILRCVPISNHLYFYWYRQILGQKVEFLVSFYNNEISEKSEIFDDQFSVERPDGSNFTLKIRSTKLEDSAMYFCASAGVRDNQPQHFGDGTRLSIL.

There are many counts of this clonotype. The chain is built from TRBV29-1 and TRBJ2-7; D is uncertain. V shed 6 bases and J shed 4 bases, with 13 bases lying between them. This CDR3 has 12 amino acids. The germline CDR1 and CDR2 sequences are SQVTM and ANQGSEA. This CDR3 is CSVLVRSYEQYF. Written as DNA, the CDR3 is TGCAGCGTGCTCGTGCGGAGTTACGAGCAGTACTTC.

This clonotype showed up many times. The chain combines TRBV14 with TRBJ1-4; no firm D call. V was trimmed by 1 base and J by 2 bases, leaving 8 bases between them. CDR1 SGHDN and CDR2 FVKESK come from the germline V gene. This CDR3 contains 15 residues. CDR3 sequence reads: CASSQVWSTNEKLFF. Written as DNA, the CDR3 is TGTGCCAGCAGCCAAGTATGGAGTACTAATGAAAAACTGTTTTTT.

The chain has TRBV5-1 and TRBJ2-3, with D tentatively TRBD2 (5 bases). This CDR3 region has 13 residues. Germline CDR1 and CDR2: SGHRS and YFSETQ. Trimming shortened V by 3 bases and J by 2 bases, and 7 bases separated the two germline ends. The CDR3 spells CASSSGNTDTQYF. CDR3 DNA sequence: TGCGCCAGCAGCTCGGGAAACACAGATACGCAGTATTTT.

The rearrangement links TRBV5-6 to TRBJ1-2; D is unresolved. Germline V gene data show CDR1 as SGHDT and CDR2 as YYEEEE. The CDR3 covers 15 residues. The V and J ends lost 4 bases and 0 bases respectively, with 13 bases between them. Here the CDR3 reads CASSRTDGSNYGYTF. The CDR3 DNA sequence: TGTGCCAGCAGCAGGACGGACGGATCTAACTATGGCTACACCTTC.

This clonotype appeared many times. J is TRBJ2-1 and V is TRBV12-3 or TRBV12-4; D is perhaps TRBD2 (6 bases). CDR3 length: 11 amino acids. Trimming took 6 bases from V and 11 from J, leaving 11 bases between them. DNA for the CDR3: TGTGCCAGCAGGCTCGGGGGACAGCAGTTCTTC. Translated: CASRLGGQQFF.

A few counts support this clonotype. The chain employs TRBV5-6 and TRBJ2-3; 12 nucleotides match TRBD1. V lost 4 bases to trimming and J lost 6 bases; unmatched junction nucleotides: 12. The CDR3 spans 17 residues. Germline V CDR1 and CDR2: SGHDT, YYEEEE. The CDR3 bases are TGTGCCAGCAGCCGGGACAGGGGGCCCCTAAGGGCGGATACGCAGTATTTT. Amino acid sequence: CASSRDRGPLRADTQYF.

The chain joins TRBV25-1 to TRBJ1-6, with no clear D. The germline CDR1 and CDR2 sequences are MGHDK and SYGVNS. The CDR3 totals 16 residues. The V end lost 8 bases, the J end lost 5 bases, and 19 bases lay between the germline ends. CDR3 sequence (DNA): TGTGCCAGCTGCTACCGTCGGACGGCTGATAATTCACCCCTCCACTTT. This gives the protein CASCYRRTADNSPLHF. The variable domain in full, with the rest retrieved from reference TRBV25-1 and TRBJ1-6, is EADIYQTPRYLVIGTGKKITLECSQTMGHDKMYWYQQDPGMELHLIHYSYGVNSTEKGDLSSESTVSRIRTEHFPLTLESARPSHTSQYLCASCYRRTADNSPLHFGNGTRLTVT.

V usage is TRBV18 and J usage is TRBJ1-1; 10 bases map to TRBD1. The junction had 4 bases not matched to a gene; V was cut back by 3 bases and J by 3 bases. This CDR3 region has 15 residues. Germline CDR1 is KGHSH and CDR2 is LQKENI. The CDR3 region is CASSPLGQGDTEAFF. The CDR3 coding sequence is TGTGCCAGCTCACCTCTAGGACAGGGGGACACTGAAGCTTTCTTT.

This clonotype was found many times. The chain uses TRBV5-1 and TRBJ2-7; no clear D gene. The CDR3 extends over 15 amino acids. Germline V gene sequence: CDR1 SGHRS, CDR2 YFSETQ. V lost 1 base, J lost 2 bases, and 13 bases lay in between. CDR3 nucleotide sequence: TGCGCCAGCAGCTTGATAGCCGGCCTGACCTACGAGCAGTACTTC. It is translated as CASSLIAGLTYEQYF.